This T cell receptor (beta chain) was retrieved from a study of neurological immune-mediated disorders. General study results and limits: Private repertoires in all groups were suggested by the absence of shared CDR3 amino acid sequences among expanded clones across subjects.

5'RACE generated cDNA with 10-nucleotide random UMIs. TCRdb called the 5' RACE reads again in MiXCR, with one record for every CDR3 protein. The table lists 30,000 to 35,000 distinct CDR3 sequences, about 4% of them singletons. This clonotype came up many times. Antigen: not known. The sorted libraries involved the use of 850,000 to 1,000,000 CD4+ or CD8+ T cells. The CDR3 contains 12 residues. CDR1 SNHLY and CDR2 FYNNEI come from the germline V gene. Trimming took off 4 bases at V and 6 bases at J, with 10 bases between the two ends. Source material: CD4+ T cells from blood. V is TRBV2 and J is TRBJ2-7; D may be TRBD2 (6 bases). The receptor was isolated from a woman between 40 and 55 years old in good health. CDR3 protein: CASSVFGGEQYF. CDR3 in DNA: TGTGCCAGCAGTGTGTTCGGGGGCGAGCAGTACTTC. Drawing the rest from reference TRBV2 and TRBJ2-7, the complete variable domain is EPEVTQTPSHQVTQMGQEVILRCVPISNHLYFYWYRQILGQKVEFLVSFYNNEISEKSEIFDDQFSVERPDGSNFTLKIRSTKLEDSAMYFCASSVFGGEQYFGPGTRLTVT.